The source of this T cell receptor (beta chain) is a study of CXCR3-negative and CXCR3-positive naive CD8 T cells. General observations from the study: Comparison of naive cells showed more hydrophobic TRB CDR3s in CXCR3-positive than in CXCR3-negative naive cells.

The CDR3 runs 15 residues. Per the germline V gene, CDR1 is SEHNR and CDR2 is FQNEAQ (reference sequence). UMI-labeled 5' RACE yielded the TRB cDNA libraries. TCRdb re-called the 5' RACE reads; one entry per CDR3 protein, DNA not given. The repertoire shows 4,500 to 5,000 distinct CDR3 sequences; the top ten hold 2.5%. Considering frequency, this clonotype is medium-sized (0.01 to 0.1%). Antigen specificity is unknown. The chain has TRBV7-9 and TRBJ2-1. This receptor was obtained from a human donor in good health. Some clones in this sample may be carry-over from other donors' samples. The sample taken for sequencing was naive CXCR3+ CD8+ T cells from blood. As to subset: CD45RO-CCR7+CD27+CD95- naive CD8+ T cells expressing CXCR3 (TNR3+). The CDR3 loop reads CASSDTVLSYNEQFF.